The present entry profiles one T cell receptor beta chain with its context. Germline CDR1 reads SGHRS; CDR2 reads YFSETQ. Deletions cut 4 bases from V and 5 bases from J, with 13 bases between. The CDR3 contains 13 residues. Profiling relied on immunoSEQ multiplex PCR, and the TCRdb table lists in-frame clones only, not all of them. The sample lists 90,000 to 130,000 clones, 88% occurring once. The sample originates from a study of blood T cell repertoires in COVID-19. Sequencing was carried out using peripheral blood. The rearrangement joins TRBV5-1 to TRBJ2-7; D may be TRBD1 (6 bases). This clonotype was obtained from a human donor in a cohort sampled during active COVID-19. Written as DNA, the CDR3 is TGCGCCAGCAGCACCGGACAGAACAACGAGCAGTACTTC. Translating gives CASSTGQNNEQYF.